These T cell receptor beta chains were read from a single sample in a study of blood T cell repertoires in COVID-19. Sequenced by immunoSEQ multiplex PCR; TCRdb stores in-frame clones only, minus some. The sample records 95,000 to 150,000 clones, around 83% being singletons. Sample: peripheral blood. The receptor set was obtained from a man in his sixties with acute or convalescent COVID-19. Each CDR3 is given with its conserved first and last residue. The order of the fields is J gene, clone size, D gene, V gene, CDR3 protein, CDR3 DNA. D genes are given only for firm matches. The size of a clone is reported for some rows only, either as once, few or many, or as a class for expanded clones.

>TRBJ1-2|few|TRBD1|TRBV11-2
CASSPGQGAVNGYTF
TGTGCCAGCAGCCCGGGACAGGGGGCGGTGAATGGCTACACCTTC
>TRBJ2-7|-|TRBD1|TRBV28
CASSIRQGRDEQYF
TGTGCCAGCAGTATACGACAGGGTCGGGACGAGCAGTACTTC
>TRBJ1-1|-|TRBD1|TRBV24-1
CATRGQGLNTEAFF
TGTGCCACCAGGGGACAGGGGTTGAACACTGAAGCTTTCTTT
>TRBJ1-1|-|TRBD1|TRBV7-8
CASSFFGTVNTEAFF
TGTGCCAGCAGCTTCTTCGGGACAGTGAACACTGAAGCTTTCTTT
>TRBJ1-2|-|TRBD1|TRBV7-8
CASSYTGDRGSYTF
TGTGCCAGCAGTTACACAGGGGACAGGGGGAGCTACACCTTC
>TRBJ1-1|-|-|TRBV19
CASSSSQRGGGREAFF
TGTGCCAGTAGTAGCAGCCAGAGGGGGGGAGGAAGGGAAGCTTTCTTT
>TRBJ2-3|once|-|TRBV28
CASRSSTDTQYF
TGTGCCAGCAGGTCCTCCACAGATACGCAGTATTTT
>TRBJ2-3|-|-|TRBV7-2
CASNPRLGSTDTQYF
TGTGCCAGCAATCCACGACTAGGGTCCACAGATACGCAGTATTTT
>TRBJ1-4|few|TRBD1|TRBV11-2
CASSTYRGGDEKLFF
TGTGCCAGCAGCACCTACAGGGGCGGGGATGAAAAACTGTTTTTT
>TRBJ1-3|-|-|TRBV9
CASSPAGFSGNTIYF
TGTGCCAGCAGCCCAGCGGGGTTCTCTGGAAACACCATATATTTT
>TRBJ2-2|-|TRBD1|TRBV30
CACRYRGDRGNTGELFF
TGTGCCTGCAGGTACAGGGGGGACAGGGGAAACACCGGGGAGCTGTTTTTT
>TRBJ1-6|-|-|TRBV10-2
CASRGWRGNSPLHF
TGCGCCAGCAGGGGGTGGAGAGGGAATTCACCCCTCCACTTT
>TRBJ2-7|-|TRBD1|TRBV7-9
CASSSGQGAPHLYEQYF
TGTGCCAGCAGCTCAGGACAGGGGGCGCCCCACCTCTACGAGCAGTACTTC
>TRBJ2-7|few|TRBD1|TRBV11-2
CASSSGQGVSYEQYF
TGTGCCAGCAGCTCGGGACAGGGGGTTTCCTACGAGCAGTACTTC
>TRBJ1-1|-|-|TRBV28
CATLSNGPNTEAFF
TGTGCCACATTAAGCAATGGGCCCAACACTGAAGCTTTCTTT